Listed here are 15 T cell receptor beta chains from one sample, sequenced in a study of CD8+CD57+ T cells in acquired aplastic anemia (dated by TCRdb to 2016 to 2019). The sequencer listed for this sample is Illumina HiSeq 2000. Genomic DNA served as template for TCR beta VDJ combination and CDR3 sequence profiling. TCRdb trimmed the raw reads at Q25, called clones with MiXCR and kept productive beta chains. CDR3 protein sequences are deduplicated, and each keeps its most common genes and DNA. The sample includes under 350,000 distinct CDR3 sequences, with 55% to 60% observed a single time. The ten top clones hold less than 10% of the sample. Sample: sorted CD4+, CD8+, or CD8+CD57+ T cells (not recorded which) from PBMCs. These receptor sequences come from a human donor with severe aplastic anemia or a healthy control (not recorded which).

The V and J genes are TRBV7-8 and TRBJ2-7, with D tentatively TRBD2 (6 bases). CDR3 length equals 15 residues. V gave up 5 bases and J gave up 3 bases, with 17 bases separating them. From germline, CDR1 is SGHVS and CDR2 FQNEAQ. The CDR3 is CASSPGTSAYYEQYF. CDR3 sequence (DNA): TGTGCCAGCAGCCCGGGGACTTCTGCCTACTACGAGCAGTACTTC.

This chain joins TRBV20-1 and TRBJ2-1; 9 nucleotides match TRBD2. The CDR3 is made up of 15 amino acids. Germline CDR1 DFQATT, CDR2 SNEGSKA (reference sequence). Trimming at V came to 5 bases and at J to 5 bases, leaving 10 bases not matched to a gene. CDR3: CSAVQSGGPNNEQFF. CDR3 DNA sequence: TGCAGTGCTGTACAAAGCGGGGGGCCTAACAATGAGCAGTTCTTC.

Points on this clonotype: Compared with germline, one end of the junction differs, possibly owing to a read error. The V and J genes are TRBV15 and TRBJ2-7, with D possibly matching TRBD2 (5 bases). Germline V gene lookup returns CDR1 LNHNV and CDR2 YYDKDF (reference sequence). This CDR3 has 14 amino acids. CDR3 in amino acids: CATKSGLFPYERYF. CDR3 coding DNA: TGTGCCACTAAATCTGGACTCTTTCCCTACGAGCGGTACTTC. Drawing the rest from reference TRBV15 and TRBJ2-7, the complete variable domain is DAMVIQNPRYQVTQFGKPVTLSCSQTLNHNVMYWYQQKSSQAPKLLFHYYDKDFNNEADTPDNFQSRRPNTSFCFLDIRSPGLGDTAMYLCATKSGLFPYERYFGPGTRLTVT.

V and J are TRBV20-1 and TRBJ2-7, with D perhaps matching TRBD1 or TRBD2 (5 bases each). The V and J ends lost 1 base and 5 bases respectively, with 15 bases between them. The CDR3 length is 14 residues. CDR1 DFQATT and CDR2 SNEGSKA come from the germline V gene (reference sequence). The CDR3 loop reads CSARGGMGTDEQYF. The CDR3 nucleotides read TGCAGTGCTAGAGGTGGGATGGGGACCGACGAGCAGTACTTC.

Of note for this clonotype: This may be a read error: a much more frequent sequence differs by one nucleotide. This chain links TRBV24-1 with TRBJ1-1; D unresolved. CDR3 length: 11 residues. Germline loops: CDR1 KGHDR, CDR2 SFDVKD. CDR3 sequence: CAPLSITDAFF. CDR3 nucleotides: TGTGCCCCGTTAAGCATCACTGATGCTTTCTTT.

The CDR3 sequence is CASGVFGSYEQYF. In DNA form, the CDR3 reads TGTGCCAGCGGAGTCTTCGGCTCCTACGAGCAGTACTTC. The chain couples TRBV25-1 to TRBJ2-7; D gene ambiguous. Germline CDR1 and CDR2: MGHDK and SYGVNS. V was cut by 8 bases and J by 0 bases, with 11 bases left in between. This CDR3 contains 13 residues.

V and J are TRBV7-2 and TRBJ2-7; D may be TRBD2 (7 bases). Per the germline V gene, CDR1 is SGHTA and CDR2 is FQGNSA. The CDR3 is made up of 14 amino acids. Trimming took 3 bases from V and 6 from J, leaving 15 bases between them. CDR3 region: CASSFRGGGSEQYF. CDR3 bases: TGTGCCAGCAGCTTTAGAGGGGGGGGCTCCGAGCAGTACTTC.

The V and J genes are TRBV2 and TRBJ2-7; D perhaps matches TRBD2 (5 bases). Trimming cost V 8 bases and J 2 bases, with 10 bases left between them. Germline lookup yields CDR1 SNHLY and CDR2 FYNNEI. This CDR3 comprises 12 residues. The CDR3 spells CASLGSAYEQYF. The DNA for the CDR3 is TGTGCCAGCTTAGGGAGCGCCTACGAGCAGTACTTC. The full variable domain, completed using reference TRBV2 and TRBJ2-7, is EPEVTQTPSHQVTQMGQEVILRCVPISNHLYFYWYRQILGQKVEFLVSFYNNEISEKSEIFDDQFSVERPDGSNFTLKIRSTKLEDSAMYFCASLGSAYEQYFGPGTRLTVT.

The chain has TRBV20-1 and TRBJ2-7, with TRBD2 as a possible D gene (7 bases). Germline V gene data show CDR1 as DFQATT and CDR2 as SNEGSKA (reference sequence). Trimming removed 0 bases from V and 2 bases from J, with 20 bases in between. This CDR3 has 17 amino acids. In DNA form, the CDR3 reads TGCAGTGCTAGAGATGCCCCTAGACAGGCGGGGGCCTACGAGCAGTACTTC. This gives the protein CSARDAPRQAGAYEQYF.

Details on this clonotype: A junction boundary mismatches the germline segment, possibly from a read error. The genes are TRBV20-1 and TRBJ2-1; tentative D call: TRBD2 (6 bases). Germline V gives CDR1 DFQATT, CDR2 SNEGSKA (reference sequence). The CDR3 is 16 amino acids. CDR3 loop: CSTRDFDTGVANEQFF. The CDR3 DNA follows: TGCAGTACTAGAGATTTCGACACGGGAGTGGCCAATGAGCAGTTCTTC.

Worth noting for this clonotype: A read error may account for a junction end that differs from germline. V and J are TRBV5-1 and TRBJ2-5; 13 bases fit TRBD2. Germline assignment: CDR1 SGHRS and CDR2 YFSETQ. The CDR3 runs 20 residues. CDR3 sequence reads: CASSLGRRLAGGRYQQTQYF. CDR3 sequence (DNA): TGCGCCAGCAGCTTAGGTCGTCGACTAGCGGGGGGTCGTTACCAACAGACCCAGTACTTC. The full variable domain, its missing parts supplied by reference TRBV5-1 and TRBJ2-5, is KAGVTQTPRYLIKTRGQQVTLSCSPISGHRSVSWYQQTPGQGLQFLFEYFSETQRNKGNFPGRFSGRQFSNSRSEMNVSTLELGDSALYLCASSLGRRLAGGRYQQTQYFGPGTRLLVL.

To note about this clonotype: This may be a read error: a much more frequent sequence differs by one nucleotide. The chain joins TRBV7-2 to TRBJ1-4; TRBD1 is a possible D gene (5 bases). Germline V gives CDR1 SGHTA, CDR2 FQGNSA. The CDR3 contains 13 residues. V lost 4 bases to trimming and J lost 10 bases, with 13 bases between them. This CDR3 reads CASSYDSYGKLFF. The DNA of the CDR3 is TGTGCCAGCAGCTACGACAGCTATGGAAAACTGTTTTTT.

The genes are TRBV7-6 and TRBJ1-6; D may be TRBD1 (5 bases). CDR3 length equals 15 residues. V was trimmed by 3 bases and J by 6 bases, leaving 12 bases between them. The germline V gene has CDR1 SGHVS and CDR2 FNYEAQ. The CDR3 DNA reads TGTGCCAGCAGCTTGTTCGCGCAGGGTAATTCACCCCTCCACTTT. This sequence encodes CASSLFAQGNSPLHF.

At least ten counts were recorded for this clonotype. The chain combines TRBV10-1 with TRBJ2-1; D unresolved. CDR3 length: 16 residues. Germline CDR1 WNHNN, CDR2 SYGVQD (reference sequence). Trimming took off 2 bases at V and 0 bases at J, with 11 bases between the two ends. This chain's CDR3 is CASSEGSLYSYNEQFF. CDR3 nucleotides: TGCGCCAGCAGTGAGGGTTCTCTCTACTCCTACAATGAGCAGTTCTTC.

This clonotype has only a few counts. Possible read error: a much larger clone is one base away. J is TRBJ1-2 and V is TRBV5-1, with unresolved D. Germline V lookup: CDR1 SGHRS, CDR2 YFSETQ. Trimming stripped 0 bases from V and 3 bases from J, with 12 bases between. The CDR3 length is 15 residues. This chain's CDR3 is CASSLGADSDYGYTF. For the CDR3, the DNA is TGCGCCAGCAGCTTGGGGGCAGACTCGGACTATGGCTACACCTTC.